This T cell receptor beta chain was found in a study of blood T cell repertoires in COVID-19. Germline V gene data show CDR1 as MRHNA and CDR2 as SNTAGT. The CDR3 spans 16 residues. The V segment lost 4 bases and the J segment 2 bases; nucleotides outside the gene matches: 6. Assay used: immunoSEQ multiplex PCR; TCRdb lists only in-frame clones, some missing. Altogether about 300,000 clones are present, about 86% being singletons, with the ten largest covering roughly 1.2%. Sequencing input: peripheral blood. The rearrangement links TRBV6-4 to TRBJ2-1, with TRBD2 matching over 9 bases. The sequence was collected from a woman between 50 and 59 years old with acute or convalescent COVID-19. The CDR3 DNA follows: TGTGCCAGCAGTGTCAATAGCGGGAGCCCCTACAATGAGCAGTTCTTC. Protein: CASSVNSGSPYNEQFF.